This TCR beta chain was profiled in a study of OX40 agonist ivuxolimab in advanced cancers. The overall study: The mean age was around 56 years, ranging from about 20 to 79, with 65% to 90% of participants male. Regarding the study as a whole: No antigen was identified for the clonally expanded peripheral T cells. Expanded clones tended on average to be more numerous among CD8+ T cells than CD4+.

Trimming removed 7 bases from V and 2 bases from J, with 14 bases in between. CDR1 and CDR2 (germline): LNHDA, SQIVND (reference sequence). This CDR3 has 14 residues. The table came from immunoSEQ multiplex PCR; TCRdb's copy has only in-frame clones and leaves some out. The table records approximately 57,000 clones, 80% to 90% of them present only once. Worth noting for this clone: What it binds is unknown.

Sample: CD4+ or CD8+ T cells sorted from blood, taken in a trial of the OX40 agonist ivuxolimab. This chain joins TRBV19 and TRBJ1-1; the D is unclear. The receptor was derived from an adult with an advanced solid tumor such as melanoma, head and neck, liver or kidney cancer. The DNA of the CDR3 is TGTGCCAGTACCTATGGGCCACAAAACACTGAAGCTTTCTTT. Its protein product is CASTYGPQNTEAFF.